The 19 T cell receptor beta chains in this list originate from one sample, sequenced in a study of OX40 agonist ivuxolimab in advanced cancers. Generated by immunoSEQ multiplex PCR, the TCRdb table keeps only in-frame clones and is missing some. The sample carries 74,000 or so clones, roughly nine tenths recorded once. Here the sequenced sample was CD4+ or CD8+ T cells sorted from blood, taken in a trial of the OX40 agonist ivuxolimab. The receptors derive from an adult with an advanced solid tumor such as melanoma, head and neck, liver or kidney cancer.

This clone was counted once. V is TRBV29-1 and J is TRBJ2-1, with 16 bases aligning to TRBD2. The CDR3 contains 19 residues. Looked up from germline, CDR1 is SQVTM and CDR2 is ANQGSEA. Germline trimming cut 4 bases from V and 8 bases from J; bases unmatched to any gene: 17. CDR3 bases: TGCAGCGTTGTTACGTCCGGGACTAGCGGGGGGGCCGGCAGGGATGAGCAGTTCTTC. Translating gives CSVVTSGTSGGAGRDEQFF.

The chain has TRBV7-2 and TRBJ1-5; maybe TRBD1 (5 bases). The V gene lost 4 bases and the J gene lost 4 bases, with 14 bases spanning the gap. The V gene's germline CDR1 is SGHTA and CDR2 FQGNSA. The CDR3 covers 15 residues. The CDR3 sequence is CASSSMGGGNQPQHF. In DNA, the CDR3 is TGTGCCAGCAGCTCAATGGGGGGGGGAAATCAGCCCCAGCATTTT.

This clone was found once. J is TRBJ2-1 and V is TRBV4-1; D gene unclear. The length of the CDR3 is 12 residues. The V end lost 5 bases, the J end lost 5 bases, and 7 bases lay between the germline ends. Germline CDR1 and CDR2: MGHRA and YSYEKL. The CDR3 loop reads CASSNRHNEQFF. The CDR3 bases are TGCGCCAGCAGCAATCGCCACAATGAGCAGTTCTTC.

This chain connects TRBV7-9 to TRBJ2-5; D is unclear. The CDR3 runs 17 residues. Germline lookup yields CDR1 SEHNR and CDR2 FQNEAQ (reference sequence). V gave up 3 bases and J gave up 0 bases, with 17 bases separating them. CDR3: CASSLPTATSYQETQYF. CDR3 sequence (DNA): TGTGCCAGCAGCTTGCCCACGGCTACCTCGTACCAAGAGACCCAGTACTTC. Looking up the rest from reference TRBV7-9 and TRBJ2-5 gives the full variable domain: DTGVSQNPRHKITKRGQNVTFRCDPISEHNRLYWYRQTLGQGPEFLTYFQNEAQLEKSRLLSDRFSAERPKGSFSTLEIQRTEQGDSAMYLCASSLPTATSYQETQYFGPGTRLLVL.

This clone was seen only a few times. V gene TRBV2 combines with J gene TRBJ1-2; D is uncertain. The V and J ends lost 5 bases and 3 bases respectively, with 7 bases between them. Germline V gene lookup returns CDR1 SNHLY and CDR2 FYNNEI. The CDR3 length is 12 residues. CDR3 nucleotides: TGTGCCAGCAGTCCATTATACTATGGCTACACCTTC. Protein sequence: CASSPLYYGYTF.

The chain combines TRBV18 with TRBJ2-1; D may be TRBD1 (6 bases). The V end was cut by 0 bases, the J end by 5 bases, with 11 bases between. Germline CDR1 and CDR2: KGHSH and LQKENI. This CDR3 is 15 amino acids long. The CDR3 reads CASSPPGAFHNEQFF. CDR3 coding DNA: TGTGCCAGCTCACCACCGGGGGCGTTTCACAATGAGCAGTTCTTC.

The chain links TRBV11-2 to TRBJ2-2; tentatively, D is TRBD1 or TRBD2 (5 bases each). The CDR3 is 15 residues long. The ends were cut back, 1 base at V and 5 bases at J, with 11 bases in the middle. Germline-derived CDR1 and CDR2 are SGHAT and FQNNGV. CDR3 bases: TGTGCCAGCAGCTTAGGTTTTGGGGGAACCGGGGAGCTGTTTTTT. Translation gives CASSLGFGGTGELFF. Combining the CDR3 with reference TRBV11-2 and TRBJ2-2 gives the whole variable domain EAGVAQSPRYKIIEKRQSVAFWCNPISGHATLYWYQQILGQGPKLLIQFQNNGVVDDSQLPKDRFSAERLKGVDSTLKIQPAKLEDSAVYLCASSLGFGGTGELFFGEGSRLTVL.

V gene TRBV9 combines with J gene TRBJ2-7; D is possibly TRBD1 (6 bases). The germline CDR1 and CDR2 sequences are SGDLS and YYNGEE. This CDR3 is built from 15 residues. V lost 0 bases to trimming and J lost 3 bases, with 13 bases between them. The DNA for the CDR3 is TGTGCCAGCAGCGTAGATGGGACAAGACTCTACGAGCAGTACTTC. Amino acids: CASSVDGTRLYEQYF.

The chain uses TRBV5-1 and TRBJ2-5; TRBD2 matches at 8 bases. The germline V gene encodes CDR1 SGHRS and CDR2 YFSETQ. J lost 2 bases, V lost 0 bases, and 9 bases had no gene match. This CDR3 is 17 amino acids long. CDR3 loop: CASSLVSGGGRQETQYF. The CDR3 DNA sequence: TGCGCCAGCAGCTTGGTTAGCGGCGGGGGGAGGCAAGAGACCCAGTACTTC. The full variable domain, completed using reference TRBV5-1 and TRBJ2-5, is KAGVTQTPRYLIKTRGQQVTLSCSPISGHRSVSWYQQTPGQGLQFLFEYFSETQRNKGNFPGRFSGRQFSNSRSEMNVSTLELGDSALYLCASSLVSGGGRQETQYFGPGTRLLVL.

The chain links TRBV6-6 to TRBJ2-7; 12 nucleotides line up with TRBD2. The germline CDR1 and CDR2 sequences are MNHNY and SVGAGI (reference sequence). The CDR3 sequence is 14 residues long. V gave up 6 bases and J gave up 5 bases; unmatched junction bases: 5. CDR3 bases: TGTGCCAGCAGAAGACTAGCGGGAGTCCACGAGCAGTACTTC. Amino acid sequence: CASRRLAGVHEQYF.

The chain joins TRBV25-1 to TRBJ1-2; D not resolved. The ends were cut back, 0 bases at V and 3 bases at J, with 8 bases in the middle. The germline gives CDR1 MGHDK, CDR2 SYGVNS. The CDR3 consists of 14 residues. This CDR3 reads CASSEYGWDYGYTF. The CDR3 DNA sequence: TGTGCCAGCAGTGAATACGGATGGGACTATGGCTACACCTTC.

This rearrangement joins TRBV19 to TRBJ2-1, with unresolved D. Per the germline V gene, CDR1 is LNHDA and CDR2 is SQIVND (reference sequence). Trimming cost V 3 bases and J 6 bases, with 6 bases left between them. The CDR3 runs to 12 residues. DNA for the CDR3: TGTGCCAGTAGTATTCGTTCCAATGAGCAGTTCTTC. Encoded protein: CASSIRSNEQFF.

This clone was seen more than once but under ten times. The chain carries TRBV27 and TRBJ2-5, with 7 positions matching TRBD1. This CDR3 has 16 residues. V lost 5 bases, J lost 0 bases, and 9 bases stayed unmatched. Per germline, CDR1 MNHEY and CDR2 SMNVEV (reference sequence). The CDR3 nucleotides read TGTGCCAGCAGTCAGAATGAAGACAGGGACCAAGAGACCCAGTACTTC. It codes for CASSQNEDRDQETQYF.

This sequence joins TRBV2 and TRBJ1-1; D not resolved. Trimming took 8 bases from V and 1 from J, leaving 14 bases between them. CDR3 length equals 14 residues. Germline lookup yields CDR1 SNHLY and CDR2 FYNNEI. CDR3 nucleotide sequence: TGTGCCAGCTGCTTGGAGGGAACGAACACTGAAGCTTTCTTT. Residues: CASCLEGTNTEAFF. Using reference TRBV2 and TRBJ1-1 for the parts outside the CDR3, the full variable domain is EPEVTQTPSHQVTQMGQEVILRCVPISNHLYFYWYRQILGQKVEFLVSFYNNEISEKSEIFDDQFSVERPDGSNFTLKIRSTKLEDSAMYFCASCLEGTNTEAFFGQGTRLTVV.

The CDR3: CASSLGRVGELFF. The CDR3 region has the DNA TGCGCCAGCAGCTTGGGCAGGGTCGGGGAGCTGTTTTTT. V and J are TRBV5-1 and TRBJ2-2; weak D call: TRBD1 (5 bases). Trimming stripped 0 bases from V and 7 bases from J, with 7 bases between. The CDR3 is made up of 13 amino acids. Germline CDR1 is SGHRS and CDR2 is YFSETQ.

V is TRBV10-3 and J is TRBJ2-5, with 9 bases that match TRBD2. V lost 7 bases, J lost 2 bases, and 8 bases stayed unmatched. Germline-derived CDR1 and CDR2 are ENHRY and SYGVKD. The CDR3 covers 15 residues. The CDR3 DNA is TGTGCCATCACACCGGGACTAGCTGGGCAAGAGACCCAGTACTTC. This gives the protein CAITPGLAGQETQYF.

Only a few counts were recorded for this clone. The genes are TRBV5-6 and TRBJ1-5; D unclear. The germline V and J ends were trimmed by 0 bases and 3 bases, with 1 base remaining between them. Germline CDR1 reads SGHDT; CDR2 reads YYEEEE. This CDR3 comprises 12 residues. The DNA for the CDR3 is TGTGCCAGCAGCTTGGTCAATCAGCCCCAGCATTTT. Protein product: CASSLVNQPQHF.

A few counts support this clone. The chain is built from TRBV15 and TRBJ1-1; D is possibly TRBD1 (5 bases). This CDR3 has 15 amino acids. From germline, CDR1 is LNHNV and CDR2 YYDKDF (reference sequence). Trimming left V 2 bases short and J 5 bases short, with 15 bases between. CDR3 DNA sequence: TGTGCCACCAGCAGACCGGGACGAGGAGTTACTGAAGCTTTCTTT. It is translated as CATSRPGRGVTEAFF.

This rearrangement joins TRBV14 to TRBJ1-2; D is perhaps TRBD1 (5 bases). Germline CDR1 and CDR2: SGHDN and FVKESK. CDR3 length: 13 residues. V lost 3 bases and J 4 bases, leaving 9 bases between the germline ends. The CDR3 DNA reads TGTGCCAGCAGCCATAGACAGCTCTATGGCTACACCTTC. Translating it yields CASSHRQLYGYTF.